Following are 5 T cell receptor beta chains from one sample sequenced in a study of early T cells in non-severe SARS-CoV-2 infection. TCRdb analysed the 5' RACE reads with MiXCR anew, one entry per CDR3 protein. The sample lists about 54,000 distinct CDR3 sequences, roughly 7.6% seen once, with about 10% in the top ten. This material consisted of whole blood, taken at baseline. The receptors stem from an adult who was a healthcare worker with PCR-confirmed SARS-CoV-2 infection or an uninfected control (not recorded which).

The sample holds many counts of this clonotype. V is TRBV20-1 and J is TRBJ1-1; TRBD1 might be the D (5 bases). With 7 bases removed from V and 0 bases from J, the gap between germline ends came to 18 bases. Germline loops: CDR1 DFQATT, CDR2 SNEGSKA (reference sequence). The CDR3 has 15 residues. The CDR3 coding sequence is TGCAGTGGGGGAAGGGGCGGAGCTATGAACACTGAAGCTTTCTTT. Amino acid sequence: CSGGRGGAMNTEAFF.

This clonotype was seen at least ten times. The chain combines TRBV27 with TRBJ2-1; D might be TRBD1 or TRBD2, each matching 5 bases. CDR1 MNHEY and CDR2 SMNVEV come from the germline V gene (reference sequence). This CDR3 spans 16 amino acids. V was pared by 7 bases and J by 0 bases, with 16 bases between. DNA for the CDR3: TGTGCCAGCACCTCCCCGGGACGCGTCTCCTACAATGAGCAGTTCTTC. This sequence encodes CASTSPGRVSYNEQFF.

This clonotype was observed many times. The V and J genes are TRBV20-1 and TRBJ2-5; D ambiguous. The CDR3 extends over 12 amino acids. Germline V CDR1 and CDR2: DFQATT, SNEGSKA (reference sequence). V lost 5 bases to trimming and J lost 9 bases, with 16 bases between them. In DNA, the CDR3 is TGCAGTGCTTCGGACGGTTCCCCGGCCCAGTACTTC. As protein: CSASDGSPAQYF.

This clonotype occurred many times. CDR3 nucleotides: TGCAGTGCTACCCTGGGCCCGGGCAGGGTCGGTGAAGCTTTCTTT. This gives the protein CSATLGPGRVGEAFF. The chain recombines TRBV20-1 with TRBJ1-1; possible D gene TRBD1, 5 bases. Trimming stripped 4 bases from V and 7 bases from J, with 22 bases between. The CDR3 is made up of 15 amino acids. Germline CDR1 and CDR2: DFQATT and SNEGSKA (reference sequence).

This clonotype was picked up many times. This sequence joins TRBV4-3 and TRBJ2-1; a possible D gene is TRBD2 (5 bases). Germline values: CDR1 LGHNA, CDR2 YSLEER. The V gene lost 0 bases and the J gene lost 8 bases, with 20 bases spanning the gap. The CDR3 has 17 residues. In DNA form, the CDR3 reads TGCGCCAGCAGCCAAGAGGACGCGGGCGTACCTGTCTATGAGCAGTTCTTC. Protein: CASSQEDAGVPVYEQFF.